The 17 T cell receptor beta chains presented below share a single source sample, sequenced in a study of T cell responses to AZD1222 COVID-19 vaccine. Profiling relied on immunoSEQ multiplex PCR, and the TCRdb table lists in-frame clones only, not all of them. The sample contains about 180,000 clones, 88% of which appear only once. The starting material was peripheral blood, obtained 28 days after the second AZD1222 dose. The receptors here all came from an adult who received the AZD1222 COVID-19 vaccine.

This chain joins TRBV12-2 and TRBJ1-4. TRBV12-2 is termed a pseudogene. The CDR3 is 17 residues long. CDR3 loop: CASPQTHFPGRSEKLFF. The CDR3 nucleotides are TGTGCAAGTCCCCAGACCCACTTCCCGGGACGTTCTGAAAAACTGTTTTTT.

The genes are TRBV2 and TRBJ1-5; D possibly corresponds to TRBD1 (5 bases). V lost 4 bases and J lost 4, with 17 bases in between. The CDR3 covers 16 residues. Looked up from germline, CDR1 is SNHLY and CDR2 is FYNNEI. The CDR3 region has the DNA TGTGCCAGCAGTGGGCTGGGACCTCGAGGGAATCAGCCCCAGCATTTT. The encoded protein is CASSGLGPRGNQPQHF.

The chain is built from TRBV30 and TRBJ1-4, with 7 bases identical to TRBD1. Losses at the gene ends were 4 bases for V and 7 bases for J; bases not matched to a gene: 6. CDR3 length: 13 residues. Germline V lookup: CDR1 GTSNPN, CDR2 SVGIG (reference sequence). CDR3 residues: CAWKTGYGEKLFF. As DNA, the CDR3 is TGTGCCTGGAAGACAGGGTATGGTGAAAAACTGTTTTTT.

V usage is TRBV4-1 and J usage is TRBJ2-3; the D is unclear. Per the germline V gene, CDR1 is MGHRA and CDR2 is YSYEKL. The CDR3 is made up of 15 amino acids. V was trimmed by 1 base and J by 3 bases, leaving 11 bases between them. The CDR3 coding sequence is TGCGCCAGCAGCCAAGTGCGGAGCGCTACAGATACGCAGTATTTT. This encodes CASSQVRSATDTQYF.

CDR3 coding DNA: TGTGCCAGCAGATACGTTTCAGGGGGCAAAACCACTGAAGCTTTCTTT. Its translation is CASRYVSGGKTTEAFF. The rearrangement uses TRBV25-1 and TRBJ1-1, with 8 bases identical to TRBD1. Unmatched junction bases numbered 13, after V lost 6 bases and J lost 4 bases. Germline CDR1 is MGHDK and CDR2 is SYGVNS. CDR3 length: 16 residues.

The genes are TRBV7-2 and TRBJ1-4; D unresolved. CDR3 length equals 17 residues. V was pared by 1 base and J by 2 bases, with 14 bases between. The germline V gene encodes CDR1 SGHTA and CDR2 FQGNSA. DNA for the CDR3: TGTGCCAGCAGCTTAGTAGGCAGGTCGCTCACTAATGAAAAACTGTTTTTT. Amino acids: CASSLVGRSLTNEKLFF.

This clone has more than one count but fewer than ten. The rearrangement uses TRBV6-5 and TRBJ1-1, with no clear D. Germline lookup yields CDR1 MNHEY and CDR2 SVGAGI. The CDR3 has 14 residues. V lost 8 bases and J lost 3, with 16 bases in between. DNA for the CDR3: TGTGCCAGCTCCGGGAGGGTTGGGCACACTGAAGCTTTCTTT. As protein: CASSGRVGHTEAFF.

This chain joins TRBV19 and TRBJ1-6; 7 nucleotides agree with TRBD1. V shed 2 bases and J 3 bases; nucleotides not matched to a gene: 1. CDR1 and CDR2 (germline): LNHDA, SQIVND (reference sequence). CDR3 length: 15 amino acids. The CDR3 region is CASSISGGYNSPLHF. As DNA, the CDR3 is TGTGCCAGTAGTATATCAGGGGGCTATAATTCACCCCTCCACTTT.

The chain combines TRBV12-3 or TRBV12-4 with TRBJ1-1, with D possibly matching TRBD1 (5 bases). Trimming pared 8 bases from V and 4 bases from J, leaving 14 bases between. The CDR3 runs 13 residues. The DNA for the CDR3 is TGTGCCAGCTTCCCCACGGGGGGCACTGAAGCTTTCTTT. The encoded protein is CASFPTGGTEAFF.

CDR3 DNA sequence: TGTGCCAGTAGGGACAGGGGGTATGGCTACACCTTC. Translating it yields CASRDRGYGYTF. V gene TRBV6-5 combines with J gene TRBJ1-2, with 11 bases identical to TRBD1. Germline V gene sequence: CDR1 MNHEY, CDR2 SVGAGI. Trimming cost V 9 bases and J 5 bases; bases outside gene matches: 2. CDR3 length: 12 amino acids.

This clone has a count of ten or more. J is TRBJ2-1 and V is TRBV11-3; 10 bases fit TRBD1. Germline lookup yields CDR1 SGHNT and CDR2 YENEEA. V trimming: 5 bases; J trimming: 4 bases; junction bases outside the gene matches: 2. The CDR3 spans 14 residues. The CDR3 spells CASSRQGAYNEQFF. The CDR3 DNA is TGTGCCAGCAGCCGACAGGGGGCATACAATGAGCAGTTCTTC.

The chain is built from TRBV27 and TRBJ2-3; 10 nucleotides align to TRBD2. The V gene's germline CDR1 is MNHEY and CDR2 SMNVEV (reference sequence). CDR3 length: 15 residues. J gave up 2 bases and V 6 bases, and 5 bases lay outside the gene matches. As DNA, the CDR3 is TGTGCCAGCAGGCTTAGCGGGGGGAACACAGATACGCAGTATTTT. Residues: CASRLSGGNTDTQYF.

The chain couples TRBV30 to TRBJ2-7; the D gene could be TRBD1 or TRBD2 (5 bases each). From germline, CDR1 is GTSNPN and CDR2 SVGIG (reference sequence). The V end lost 5 bases, the J end lost 3 bases, and 17 bases lay between the germline ends. This CDR3 has 14 residues. DNA for the CDR3: TGTGCCTGGCCCTTCCCCGGGACCAACTACGAGCAGTACTTC. Its protein is CAWPFPGTNYEQYF.

V is TRBV1 and J is TRBJ1-2. TRBV1 represents a pseudogene. The CDR3 contains 13 residues. CDR3 sequence: CTSSQDRRGKFAF. The CDR3 DNA reads as TGCACCAGCAGCCAAGATAGGAGAGGGAAATTTGCCTTC.

The chain recombines TRBV6-2 or TRBV6-3 with TRBJ2-1, with D perhaps matching TRBD2 (6 bases). Germline V gene lookup returns CDR1 MNHEY and CDR2 SVGEGT. The CDR3 covers 15 residues. The germline V and J ends were trimmed by 5 bases and 1 base, with 12 bases remaining between them. The chain's CDR3 is CASSPPGTSYNEQFF. The CDR3 nucleotides are TGTGCCAGCAGTCCCCCTGGGACTTCCTACAATGAGCAGTTCTTC.

The gene calls are TRBV10-1 and TRBJ2-3, with D perhaps being TRBD1 or TRBD2 (6 bases each). Germline CDR1 and CDR2: WNHNN and SYGVQD (reference sequence). The CDR3 spans 16 residues. The V end was cut by 3 bases, the J end by 1 base, with 14 bases between. In DNA form, the CDR3 reads TGCGCCAGCAGTGACCCACAGGGCGGGGGCACAGATACGCAGTATTTT. Its protein product is CASSDPQGGGTDTQYF.

In this sample, this clone turned up once. The chain joins TRBV5-1 to TRBJ1-2; D is unresolved. V lost 0 bases and J lost 3, with 12 bases in between. Germline V gene data show CDR1 as SGHRS and CDR2 as YFSETQ. The CDR3 consists of 15 residues. This chain's CDR3 is CASSLASGGDYGYTF. In DNA, the CDR3 is TGCGCCAGCAGCTTGGCCTCCGGTGGAGACTATGGCTACACCTTC.